Listed below are T cell receptor beta chains from one sample, sequenced in a study of CD8+ T cells in alopecia areata. TCRdb's table, derived via immunoSEQ multiplex PCR, lists solely in-frame clones and lacks some. This table has 42,000 or so clones, about nine tenths appearing once. The sample was CD8+ T cells sorted from blood, taken at week 24, from a patient treated with tofacitinib. The receptors stem from a human donor with alopecia areata. CDR3s include the opening cysteine and the closing phenylalanine or tryptophan. The order of the fields is V gene, J gene, D gene, clone size, CDR3 protein, CDR3 DNA. The D gene is left open where the match is weak. Size values are once, few and many counts, or a class for expanded clones, and some rows have none.

TRBV19	TRBJ2-1	-	-	CASIDDRAGYNEQFF	TGTGCCAGTATCGACGACAGGGCGGGATACAATGAGCAGTTCTTC
TRBV5-6	TRBJ2-3	-	-	CASSLAGTPPNSDTQYF	TGTGCCAGCAGCTTGGCTGGGACCCCGCCGAACTCAGATACGCAGTATTTT
TRBV5-1	TRBJ2-5	TRBD2	-	CASSLELAGGTKTQYF	TGCGCCAGCAGCTTGGAACTAGCGGGGGGAACGAAGACCCAGTACTTC
TRBV28	TRBJ2-7	-	-	CASSLKGVYYEQYF	TGTGCCAGCAGTTTGAAGGGAGTGTACTACGAGCAGTACTTC
TRBV7-9	TRBJ2-7	TRBD2	-	CAIRIAGTYEQYF	TGTGCCATCCGTATAGCGGGGACCTACGAGCAGTACTTC
TRBV27	TRBJ1-2	TRBD1	-	CASSADRGGSGHGYTF	TGTGCCAGCAGCGCGGACAGGGGCGGGAGTGGTCATGGCTACACCTTC
TRBV7-9	TRBJ2-2	TRBD1	-	CASSSRDRDTGELFF	TGTGCCAGCAGCAGCCGGGACAGAGATACCGGGGAGCTGTTTTTT
TRBV7-9	TRBJ2-3	TRBD2	-	CASRAGGASTDTQYF	TGTGCCAGCAGGGCGGGGGGCGCTAGCACAGATACGCAGTATTTT
TRBV27	TRBJ2-7	-	-	CASSLGDSYEQYF	TGTGCCAGCAGTTTAGGGGACTCCTACGAGCAGTACTTC
TRBV29-1	TRBJ2-3	-	-	CSVVGGKEADTQYF	TGCAGCGTTGTGGGGGGAAAGGAGGCAGATACGCAGTATTTT
TRBV7-8	TRBJ2-5	TRBD2	-	CASSLVLAGGQETQYF	TGTGCCAGCAGCTTAGTACTAGCGGGGGGCCAAGAGACCCAGTACTTC
TRBV5-1	TRBJ2-2	-	-	CASSLPRTGELFF	TGCGCCAGCAGCTTACCCCGCACCGGGGAGCTGTTTTTT
TRBV10-3	TRBJ2-1	TRBD2	-	CAIRAGGNNEQFF	TGTGCCATCCGGGCGGGGGGGAACAATGAGCAGTTCTTC
TRBV29-1	TRBJ2-3	-	-	CSVDRENTQYF	TGCAGCGTTGATAGAGAAAATACGCAGTATTTT
TRBV29-1	TRBJ2-7	TRBD1	-	CSVEVGDRGSYEQYF	TGCAGCGTTGAAGTTGGAGACAGGGGATCCTACGAGCAGTACTTC
TRBV7-9	TRBJ2-5	-	-	CASSPRSRTETQYF	TGTGCCAGCAGCCCCCGCTCTAGGACGGAGACCCAGTACTTC
TRBV30	TRBJ1-1	TRBD1	-	CAWTGGIGPEAFF	TGTGCCTGGACAGGGGGGATCGGGCCTGAAGCTTTCTTT
TRBV27	TRBJ2-7	-	-	CASSFRATYEQYF	TGTGCCAGCAGTTTCCGGGCCACCTACGAGCAGTACTTC
TRBV4-1	TRBJ2-7	-	medium-sized	CASSHSFGEASYEQYF	TGCGCCAGCAGCCATTCGTTCGGGGAAGCGTCCTACGAGCAGTACTTC
TRBV27	TRBJ2-7	-	-	CASSQGMNTYEQYF	TGTGCCAGCAGTCAGGGTATGAATACCTACGAGCAGTACTTC
TRBV7-2	TRBJ2-3	-	-	CASSPRTDTQYF	TGTGCCAGCAGCCCCCGGACAGATACGCAGTATTTT
TRBV27	TRBJ2-7	TRBD2	-	CASSLAGGQGYEQYF	TGTGCCAGCAGTTTAGCGGGGGGGCAGGGTTACGAGCAGTACTTC
TRBV28	TRBJ2-7	TRBD1	-	CATSGQGSSGSYEQYF	TGTGCCACCTCGGGACAGGGTTCAAGTGGCTCCTACGAGCAGTACTTC
TRBV7-9	TRBJ2-1	TRBD2	-	CASGHSDKRGSYNEQFF	TGTGCCAGCGGGCATTCGGATAAGCGGGGGTCCTACAATGAGCAGTTCTTC
TRBV27	TRBJ2-2	-	-	CASSPHLEAGAYTGELFF	TGTGCCAGCAGTCCCCACCTTGAAGCGGGCGCGTACACCGGGGAGCTGTTTTTT
TRBV7-9	TRBJ2-1	TRBD2	once	CASSFPSGEGFSSYNEQFF	TGTGCCAGCAGCTTCCCTAGCGGGGAGGGCTTTAGCTCCTACAATGAGCAGTTCTTC
TRBV10-3	TRBJ1-3	-	-	CASRGQGGGNTIYF	TGTGCCTCACGAGGTCAGGGCGGTGGAAACACCATATATTTT
TRBV5-5	TRBJ2-3	-	-	CASSLSFQDNTDTQYF	TGTGCCAGCAGCTTGTCGTTTCAGGACAACACAGATACGCAGTATTTT
TRBV27	TRBJ2-3	-	-	CASSWAGETDTQYF	TGTGCCAGCAGTTGGGCAGGGGAGACAGATACGCAGTATTTT
TRBV19	TRBJ2-1	TRBD2	-	CASRGGGGPYNEQFF	TGTGCCAGTAGAGGAGGCGGGGGGCCCTACAATGAGCAGTTCTTC
TRBV2	TRBJ2-7	TRBD2	-	CASSERAGGTYEQYF	TGTGCCAGCAGTGAAAGGGCGGGGGGAACCTACGAGCAGTACTTC
TRBV19	TRBJ2-1	-	-	CASSIGPHNEQFF	TGTGCCAGTAGTATAGGTCCTCACAATGAGCAGTTCTTC
TRBV27	TRBJ2-3	-	once	CASSLGGPDTQYF	TGTGCCAGCAGTTTAGGGGGGCCAGATACGCAGTATTTT
TRBV7-9	TRBJ2-7	TRBD1	-	CASSEGQGGKHEQYF	TGTGCCAGCAGCGAGGGACAGGGAGGCAAACACGAGCAGTACTTC
TRBV28	TRBJ1-5	TRBD1	once	CASSPSEGAAQGYSNQPQHF	TGTGCCAGCAGTCCGTCGGAGGGGGCCGCGCAGGGTTATAGCAATCAGCCCCAGCATTTT
TRBV5-5	TRBJ2-7	-	once	CASSSDGPYEQYF	TGTGCCAGCAGCTCGGACGGGCCCTACGAGCAGTACTTC
TRBV7-9	TRBJ2-3	TRBD2	-	CASSSPTSADTQYF	TGTGCCAGCAGCTCGCCGACTAGCGCAGATACGCAGTATTTT
TRBV2	TRBJ1-5	-	-	CASSEGANQPQHF	TGTGCCAGCAGTGAAGGTGCAAATCAGCCCCAGCATTTT
TRBV6-1	TRBJ2-7	-	-	CASSVGESYEQYF	TGTGCCAGCAGTGTTGGGGAGTCCTACGAGCAGTACTTC
TRBV7-8	TRBJ2-5	-	-	CASSFKRLMQETQYF	TGTGCCAGCAGCTTTAAGCGACTAATGCAAGAGACCCAGTACTTC
TRBV7-9	TRBJ2-7	-	-	CASSSSGMGFYEQYF	TGTGCCAGCAGCTCCTCCGGGATGGGTTTCTACGAGCAGTACTTC
TRBV4-3	TRBJ2-7	-	-	CASSQDLYRRGYEQYF	TGCGCCAGCAGCCAAGACCTCTACCGGAGGGGGTACGAGCAGTACTTC
TRBV7-6	TRBJ2-3	-	-	CASSGLATDTQYF	TGTGCCAGCAGCGGCTTGGCCACAGATACGCAGTATTTT
TRBV6-1	TRBJ2-5	-	-	CASSPTASETQYF	TGTGCCAGCAGTCCGACCGCTAGTGAGACCCAGTACTTC
TRBV5-1	TRBJ2-1	TRBD2	-	CASSWTSGADNEQFF	TGCGCCAGCAGCTGGACTAGCGGGGCCGACAATGAGCAGTTCTTC
TRBV12-5	TRBJ2-7	-	once	CASGPWAYEQYF	TGTGCTAGTGGCCCGTGGGCCTACGAGCAGTACTTC
TRBV28	TRBJ2-3	TRBD1	-	CASSLQGVNTDTQYF	TGTGCCAGCAGCCTACAGGGGGTGAACACAGATACGCAGTATTTT
TRBV19	TRBJ2-7	-	-	CATSLQGQDEQYF	TGTGCCACTTCCCTACAGGGCCAGGACGAGCAGTACTTC
TRBV7-9	TRBJ1-1	-	-	CASSTFPSTRNTEAFF	TGTGCCAGCAGCACCTTCCCATCGACTAGAAACACTGAAGCTTTCTTT
TRBV4-3	TRBJ1-6	-	-	CASSQGGLERSPLHF	TGCGCCAGCAGCCAAGGTGGCTTGGAAAGATCACCCCTCCACTTT
TRBV27	TRBJ2-5	TRBD1	-	CASSFGTGYQETQYF	TGTGCCAGCAGCTTCGGGACAGGGTACCAAGAGACCCAGTACTTC
TRBV9	TRBJ2-7	-	-	CASSLDAGSAYEQYF	TGTGCCAGCAGCCTCGACGCAGGGAGCGCCTACGAGCAGTACTTC
TRBV7-9	TRBJ2-5	TRBD2	-	CASSFTIAGSAETQYF	TGTGCCAGCAGCTTTACTATAGCGGGGTCTGCGGAGACCCAGTACTTC
TRBV27	TRBJ2-7	-	-	CASSFGDDTYEQYF	TGTGCCAGCAGTTTCGGAGACGATACCTACGAGCAGTACTTC
TRBV30	TRBJ2-7	-	-	CAWSVVGLYEQYF	TGTGCCTGGAGTGTAGTTGGGTTGTACGAGCAGTACTTC
TRBV29-1	TRBJ2-7	-	once	CSVEGEDGSSYEQYF	TGCAGCGTTGAAGGTGAGGACGGTAGCTCCTACGAGCAGTACTTC
TRBV27	TRBJ2-1	-	-	CASSFKAASYNEQFF	TGTGCCAGCAGTTTTAAAGCGGCCTCCTACAATGAGCAGTTCTTC